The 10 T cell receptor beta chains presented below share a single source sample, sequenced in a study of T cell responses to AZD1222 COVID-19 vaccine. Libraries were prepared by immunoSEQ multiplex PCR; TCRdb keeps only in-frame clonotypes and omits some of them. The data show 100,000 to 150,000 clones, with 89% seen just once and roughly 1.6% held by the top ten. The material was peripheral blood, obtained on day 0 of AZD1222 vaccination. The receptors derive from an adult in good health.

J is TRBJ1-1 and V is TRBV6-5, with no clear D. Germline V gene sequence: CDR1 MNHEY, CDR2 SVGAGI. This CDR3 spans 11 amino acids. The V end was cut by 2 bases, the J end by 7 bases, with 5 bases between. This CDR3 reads CASSYPGEAFF. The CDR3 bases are TGTGCCAGCAGTTACCCAGGTGAAGCTTTCTTT.

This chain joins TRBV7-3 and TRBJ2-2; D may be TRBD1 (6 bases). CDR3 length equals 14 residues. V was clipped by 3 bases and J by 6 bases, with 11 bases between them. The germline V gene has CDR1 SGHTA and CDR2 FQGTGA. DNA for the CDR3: TGTGCCAGCAGCTTGAACAGGGTCCCCGGGGAGCTGTTTTTT. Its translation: CASSLNRVPGELFF.

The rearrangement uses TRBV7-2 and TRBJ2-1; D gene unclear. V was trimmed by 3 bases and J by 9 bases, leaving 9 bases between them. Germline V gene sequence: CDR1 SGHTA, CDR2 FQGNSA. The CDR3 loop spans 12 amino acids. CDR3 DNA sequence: TGTGCCAGCAGCTTTTCATCGGGTGAGCAGTTCTTC. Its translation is CASSFSSGEQFF.

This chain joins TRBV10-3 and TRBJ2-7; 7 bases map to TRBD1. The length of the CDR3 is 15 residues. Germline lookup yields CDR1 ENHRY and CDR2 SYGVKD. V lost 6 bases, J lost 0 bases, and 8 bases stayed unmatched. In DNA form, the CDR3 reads TGTGCCATCAGCCGACCGGACAGGAGCTCCTACGAGCAGTACTTC. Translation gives CAISRPDRSSYEQYF.

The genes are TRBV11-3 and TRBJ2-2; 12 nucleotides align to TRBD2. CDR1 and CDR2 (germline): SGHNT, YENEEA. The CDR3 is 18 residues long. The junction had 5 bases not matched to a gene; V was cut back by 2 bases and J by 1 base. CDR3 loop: CASSLRTSGTLNTGELFF. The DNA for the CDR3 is TGTGCCAGCAGCTTAAGGACTAGCGGGACCCTGAACACCGGGGAGCTGTTTTTT.

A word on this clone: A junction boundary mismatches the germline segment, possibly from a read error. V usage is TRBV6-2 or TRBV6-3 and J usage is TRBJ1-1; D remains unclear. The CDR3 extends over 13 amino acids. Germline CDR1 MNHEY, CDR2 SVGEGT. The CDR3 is CATSRGWGTEAFF. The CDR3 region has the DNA TGTGCCACCAGTAGAGGGTGGGGCACTGAAGCTTTCTTT.

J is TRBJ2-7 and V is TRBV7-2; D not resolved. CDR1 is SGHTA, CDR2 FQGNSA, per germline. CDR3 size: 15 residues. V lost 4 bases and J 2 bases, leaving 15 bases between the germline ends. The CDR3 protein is CASSSPTAPAYEQYF. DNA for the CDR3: TGTGCCAGCAGCTCCCCTACGGCACCCGCCTACGAGCAGTACTTC. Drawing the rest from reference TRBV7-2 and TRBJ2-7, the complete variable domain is GAGVSQSPSNKVTEKGKDVELRCDPISGHTALYWYRQSLGQGLEFLIYFQGNSAPDKSGLPSDRFSAERTGGSVSTLTIQRTQQEDSAVYLCASSSPTAPAYEQYFGPGTRLTVT.

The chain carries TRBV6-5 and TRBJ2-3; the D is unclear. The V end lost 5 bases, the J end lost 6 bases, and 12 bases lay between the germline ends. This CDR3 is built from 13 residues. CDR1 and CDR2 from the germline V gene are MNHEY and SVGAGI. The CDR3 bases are TGTGCCAGCAGTCACCCTCCAACGGATACGCAGTATTTT. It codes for CASSHPPTDTQYF.

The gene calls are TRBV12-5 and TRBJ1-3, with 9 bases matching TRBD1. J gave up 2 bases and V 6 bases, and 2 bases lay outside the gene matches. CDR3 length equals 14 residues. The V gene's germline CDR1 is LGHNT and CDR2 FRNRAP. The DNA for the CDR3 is TGTGCTAGTGGCCGACAGGGGGCTGGAAACACCATATATTTT. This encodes CASGRQGAGNTIYF.

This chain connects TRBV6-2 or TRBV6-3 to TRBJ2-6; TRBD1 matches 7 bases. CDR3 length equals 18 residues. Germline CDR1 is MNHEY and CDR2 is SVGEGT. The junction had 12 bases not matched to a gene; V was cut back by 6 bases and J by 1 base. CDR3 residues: CASSRGDSGVSGANVLTF. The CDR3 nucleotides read TGTGCCAGCAGCCGTGGGGACAGCGGAGTATCTGGGGCCAACGTCCTGACTTTC.